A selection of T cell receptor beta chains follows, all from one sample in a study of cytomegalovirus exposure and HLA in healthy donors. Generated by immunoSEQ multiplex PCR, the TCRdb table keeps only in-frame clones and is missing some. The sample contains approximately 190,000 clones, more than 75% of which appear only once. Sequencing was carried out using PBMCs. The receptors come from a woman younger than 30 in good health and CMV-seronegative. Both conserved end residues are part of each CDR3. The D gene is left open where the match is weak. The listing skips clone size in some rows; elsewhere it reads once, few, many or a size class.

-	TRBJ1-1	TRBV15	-	TGTGCCACCAGGGTCGGCTTCGGGGACACTGAAGCTTTCTTT	CATRVGFGDTEAFF
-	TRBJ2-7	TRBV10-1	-	TGCGCCAGCAGTAGGACAGGACTATACGAGCAGTACTTC	CASSRTGLYEQYF
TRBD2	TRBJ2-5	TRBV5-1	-	TGCGCCAGCAGCTTTACTAGCGGGGGGGCCGAGACCCAGTACTTC	CASSFTSGGAETQYF
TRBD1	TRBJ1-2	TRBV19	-	TGTGCCAGTAGTAGGGGACAGCCGCGGGATGGCTACACCTTC	CASSRGQPRDGYTF
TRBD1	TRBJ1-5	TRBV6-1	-	TGTGCCAGCAGTGAAGGCAGGGGGAACAATCAGCCCCAGCATTTT	CASSEGRGNNQPQHF
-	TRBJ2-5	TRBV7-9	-	TGTGCCAGCAGCTTAGTTCCCCAGGTAACTCCCCTCCAAGAGACCCAGTACTTC	CASSLVPQVTPLQETQYF
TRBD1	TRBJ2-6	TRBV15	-	TGTGCCACCAGCAGAACGACAGGGTTTGTCTACTCTGGGGCCAACGTCCTGACTTTC	CATSRTTGFVYSGANVLTF
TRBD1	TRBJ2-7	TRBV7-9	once	TGTGCCAGCAGCTTAGTAGGACAGGGTCATCCCTACGAGCAGTACTTC	CASSLVGQGHPYEQYF
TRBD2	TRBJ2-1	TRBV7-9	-	TGTGCCAGCAGCTTATCGATGGCGGGGGGGTTAATCTCCTACAATGAGCAGTTCTTC	CASSLSMAGGLISYNEQFF
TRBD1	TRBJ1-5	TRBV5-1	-	TGCGCCAGCAGCTTGGGGGACAGTAGCAATCAGCCCCAGCATTTT	CASSLGDSSNQPQHF
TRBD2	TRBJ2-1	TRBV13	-	TGTGCCAGCAGCTTACTGGGCGGGAGTGTTGGTCGCAATGAGCAGTTCTTC	CASSLLGGSVGRNEQFF
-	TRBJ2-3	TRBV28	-	TGTGCCAGCAGTCCCAGGGGAACTAGCACAGATACGCAGTATTTT	CASSPRGTSTDTQYF
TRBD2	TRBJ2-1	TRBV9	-	TGTGCCAGCAGCCTTCCTACTAGCGGGGAGTACAATGAGCAGTTCTTC	CASSLPTSGEYNEQFF
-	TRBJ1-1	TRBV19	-	TGTGCCAGTAGTATCGGGATGAACACTGAAGCTTTCTTT	CASSIGMNTEAFF
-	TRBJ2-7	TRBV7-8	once	TGTGCCAGCAGCTTCACCTACGGCACTCCTAGCGACCCCTACGAGCAGTACTTC	CASSFTYGTPSDPYEQYF
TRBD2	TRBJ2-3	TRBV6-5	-	TGTGCCAGCACCGGACTAGATAGGACAGATACGCAGTATTTT	CASTGLDRTDTQYF
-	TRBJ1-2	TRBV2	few	TGTGCCAGCAGTGAAGCGTACGGGAACGGTGGCTACACCTTC	CASSEAYGNGGYTF
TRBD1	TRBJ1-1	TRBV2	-	TGTGCCAGCAGTTCGACAGGGGTGTTTGGCACTGAAGCTTTCTTT	CASSSTGVFGTEAFF
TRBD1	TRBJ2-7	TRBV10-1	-	TGCGCCAGCCAGGCCGACAGGGGGTTCCACGGGCAGTACTTC	CASQADRGFHGQYF
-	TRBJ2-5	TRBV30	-	TGTGCCTGGAGGGAAAGGGACTCTGGGAAGACCCAGTACTTC	CAWRERDSGKTQYF
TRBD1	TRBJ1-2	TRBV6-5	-	TGTGCCAGCAGTCCACAGGGGACTAACTATGGCTACACCTTC	CASSPQGTNYGYTF
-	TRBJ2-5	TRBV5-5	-	TGTGCCAGCAGCTTGGTAGTTGAGACCCAGTACTTC	CASSLVVETQYF
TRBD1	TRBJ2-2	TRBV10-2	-	TGCGCCAGCAGTGTAGACAGGGGGCGCGGGGAGCTGTTTTTT	CASSVDRGRGELFF
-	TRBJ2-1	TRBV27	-	TGTGCCAGCAGTTTTTTAGGGGATGAGCAGTTCTTC	CASSFLGDEQFF
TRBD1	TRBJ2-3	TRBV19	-	TGTGCCAGTAAGGGACAGGGGTTTCTCGGCACAGATACGCAGTATTTT	CASKGQGFLGTDTQYF
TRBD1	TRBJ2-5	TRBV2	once	TGTGCCAGCAGCCAGACAGGGCAAGAGACCCAGTACTTC	CASSQTGQETQYF
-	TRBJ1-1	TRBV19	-	TGTGCCAGTAGTATAAGCGAGCTAGGGAACACTGAAGCTTTCTTT	CASSISELGNTEAFF
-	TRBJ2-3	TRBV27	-	TGTGCCAGCAGTCTAGAGACTAGCACAGATACGCAGTATTTT	CASSLETSTDTQYF
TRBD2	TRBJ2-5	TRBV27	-	TGTGCCAGCAGTTACTTGCCGGGGGGTCCCAGAGAGACCCAGTACTTC	CASSYLPGGPRETQYF
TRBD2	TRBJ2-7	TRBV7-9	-	TGTGCCAGCAGCCAAACCCCCGTAGCGGGAGGCCACTCCTACGAGCAGTACTTC	CASSQTPVAGGHSYEQYF
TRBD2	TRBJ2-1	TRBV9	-	TGTGCCAGCAGCGTAGTAGGACTAGCTTTCCCTGAGCAGTTCTTC	CASSVVGLAFPEQFF
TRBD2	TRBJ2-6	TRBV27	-	TGTGCCAGCATGGCGGGAGGCCGGGGAGGGGCCAACGTCCTGACTTTC	CASMAGGRGGANVLTF
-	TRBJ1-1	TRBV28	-	TGTGCCAGCAGTTCACACCCCCAAGGGGCTGAAGCTTTCTTT	CASSSHPQGAEAFF
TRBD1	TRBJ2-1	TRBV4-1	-	TGCGCCAGCAGCCTTTCTTCCGGGACAGGGAGAAATGAGCAGTTCTTC	CASSLSSGTGRNEQFF
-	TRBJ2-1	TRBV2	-	TGTGCCAGCAGTGCCTACCGGGATGAGCAGTTCTTC	CASSAYRDEQFF
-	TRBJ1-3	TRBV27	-	TGTGCCAGCAGTTTATCGGGGAGCTCTGGAAACACCATATATTTT	CASSLSGSSGNTIYF
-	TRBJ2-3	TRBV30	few	TGTGCCTGGAGTGCATACCTAGATCGCACAGATACGCAGTATTTT	CAWSAYLDRTDTQYF
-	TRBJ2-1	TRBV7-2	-	TGTGCCAGCAGCCCCGGGGAGTATGCTGAGCAGTTCTTC	CASSPGEYAEQFF
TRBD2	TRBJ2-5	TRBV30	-	TGTGCCTGGAGGAGCGGGAGTGAGACCCAGTACTTC	CAWRSGSETQYF
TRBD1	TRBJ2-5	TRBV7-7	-	TGTGCCAGCAGCTTAAACCTGGGACAGGGGACTCAAGAGACCCAGTACTTC	CASSLNLGQGTQETQYF
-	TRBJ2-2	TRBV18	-	TGTGCCAGCTCACCTTTAGTTGCGGGGACCGGGGAGCTGTTTTTT	CASSPLVAGTGELFF
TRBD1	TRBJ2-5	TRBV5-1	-	TGCGCCAGCAGGTTACAGGGGGCCGGGGGAGAGACCCAGTACTTC	CASRLQGAGGETQYF
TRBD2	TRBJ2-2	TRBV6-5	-	TGTGCCAGCAGTTCCATACTAGCGGTAAACACCGGGGAGCTGTTTTTT	CASSSILAVNTGELFF
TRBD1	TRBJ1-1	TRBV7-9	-	TGTGCCAGCAGCTCGGGGGACAGGCCCGAAGCTTTCTTT	CASSSGDRPEAFF
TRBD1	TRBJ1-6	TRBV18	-	TGTGCCAGCTCCGGGACAGAGGCGGCCGGGACACCCCTCCACTTT	CASSGTEAAGTPLHF
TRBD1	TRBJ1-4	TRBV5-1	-	TGCGCCAGCAGCCGTACCGGGACAGGGAGCGAAAAACTGTTTTTT	CASSRTGTGSEKLFF
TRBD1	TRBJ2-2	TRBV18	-	TGTGCCAGCTCAGATTTGACAGGGGTCGCCGGGGAGCTGTTTTTT	CASSDLTGVAGELFF
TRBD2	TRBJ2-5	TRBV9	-	TGTGCCAGCAGCGTAGGCGCGGGGGAAGGCGAGACCCAGTACTTC	CASSVGAGEGETQYF
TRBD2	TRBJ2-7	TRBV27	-	TGTGCCAGCAGGGGACAGAAATTAGCGGGAGGCTACGAGCAGTACTTC	CASRGQKLAGGYEQYF
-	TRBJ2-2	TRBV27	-	TGTGCCAGCAGTTCGCCCCCCGGGACACCGGCCGGCACCGGGGAGCTGTTTTTT	CASSSPPGTPAGTGELFF
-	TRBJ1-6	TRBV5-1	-	TGCGCCAGCAGGGATAGGGGGGGTTCACCCCTCCACTTT	CASRDRGGSPLHF
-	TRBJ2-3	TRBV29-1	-	TGCAGCGTAGCACGGGGGGATACGCAGTATTTT	CSVARGDTQYF
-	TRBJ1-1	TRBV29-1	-	TGCAGCGGGAGAAGTGGCAGGGAGAACACTGAAGCTTTCTTT	CSGRSGRENTEAFF
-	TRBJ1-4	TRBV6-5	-	TGTGCCAGCAGTACCCACATACCAACTAATGAAAAACTGTTTTTT	CASSTHIPTNEKLFF